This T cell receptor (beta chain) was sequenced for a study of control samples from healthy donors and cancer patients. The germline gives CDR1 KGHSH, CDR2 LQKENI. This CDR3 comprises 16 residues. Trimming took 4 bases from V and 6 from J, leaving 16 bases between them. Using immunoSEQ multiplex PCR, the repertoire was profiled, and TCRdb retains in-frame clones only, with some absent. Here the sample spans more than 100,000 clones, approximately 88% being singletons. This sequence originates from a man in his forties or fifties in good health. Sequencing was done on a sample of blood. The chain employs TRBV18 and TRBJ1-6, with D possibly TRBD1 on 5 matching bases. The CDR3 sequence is CASSLTQGLSNSPLHF. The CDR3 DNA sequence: TGTGCCAGCTCACTCACTCAGGGTTTGTCTAATTCACCCCTCCACTTT.